This T cell receptor (beta chain) was found in a study of shared clonotypes between healthy human individuals. In regard to this clone: The sample contains more than one DNA sequence encoding this CDR3.

Investigators divided CD4+ cells into CD45RA+ naive and CD45RA-negative memory subsets. The table came from immunoSEQ multiplex PCR; TCRdb's copy has only in-frame clones and leaves some out. The table records some 1 million clones, roughly 80% of them present only once. The sample consisted of memory CD4+ T cells sorted from blood. Subset given: CD45RA-negative fraction. This sequence originates from a man aged 18-30 years in good health.

The CDR3 DNA is TGTGCCAGCAGTCGGGACAGGGGGTTCTACGAGCAGTACTTC. Translating gives CASSRDRGFYEQYF. This chain joins TRBV6-5 and TRBJ2-7, with 11 nucleotides matching TRBD1. Germline CDR1 reads MNHEY; CDR2 reads SVGAGI. The CDR3 covers 14 residues. Trimming removed 5 bases from V and 3 bases from J; junction bases left unmatched: 3.